This TCR beta chain stems from a study of blood T cell repertoires in COVID-19. Study context: From the United States, Italy and Spain came samples of acute and convalescent COVID-19.

In the original processing: It was from reference gene primer amplification that nucleated cell counts were estimated. Here immunoSEQ multiplex PCR was the method, and the copy in TCRdb shows in-frame clones only, minus some. V, J and clone size derive from that table, while D and trimming were established from the DNA sequence. The sample lists some 300,000 clones, 88% occurring once. The age range of participants was about 18 to 100 years, with residence in roughly 25 US areas. Participants had their cohort set by participant-reported clinical history. The CDR3 has 16 residues. Trimming pared 3 bases from V and 0 bases from J, leaving 12 bases between. Germline V gene lookup returns CDR1 LNHDA and CDR2 SQIVND (reference sequence).

This receptor was identified in a woman in her 30s who had recovered from COVID-19. Sequenced input: PBMCs or T cells enriched from blood (not recorded which). The chain carries TRBV19 and TRBJ2-1; D might be TRBD2 (6 bases). The CDR3 DNA reads TGTGCCAGTAGTATCGTCGGGGGAAGCTCCTACAATGAGCAGTTCTTC. Its protein is CASSIVGGSSYNEQFF.